This TCR beta chain derives from a study of shared clonotypes between healthy human individuals. V lost 2 bases to trimming and J lost 0 bases, with 14 bases between them. The CDR3 is 17 amino acids. Germline V lookup: CDR1 SGHTA, CDR2 FQGNSA. The method was immunoSEQ multiplex PCR; TCRdb's version includes in-frame clones alone and lacks a portion of them. The sample includes around 2.3 million clones, about 94% of them seen just once. The chain links TRBV7-2 to TRBJ1-5; tentative D call: TRBD1 (5 bases). Sequences were obtained from naive CD4+ T cells sorted from blood. The subset here: CD45RA+ positively selected. This TCR came from a man aged 18 to 29 in good health. CDR3 nucleotide sequence: TGTGCCAGCAGCTTACGGGGTGGGGCCGATAGCAATCAGCCCCAGCATTTT. This encodes CASSLRGGADSNQPQHF.